This T cell receptor (beta chain) emerged from a study of CD8+ T cells in alopecia areata. In the study overall: Tofacitinib was taken orally by treated patients, and the dose was 5 to 10 mg twice daily. Regarding the study as a whole: Sequencing of scalp samples also includes resident alphabeta T cells from normal skin. Scalp lesions, especially in alopecia totalis/universalis, had higher clonality than normal scalp.

Sampling of alopecia areata patients yielded lesional scalp punch biopsies as well as peripheral blood. A word on this clone: No antigen is known for it.

J lost 5 bases, V lost 5 bases, and 6 bases had no gene match. Germline loops: CDR1 SEHNR, CDR2 FQNEAQ (reference sequence). The CDR3 is 14 residues long. Reverse transcribed after extraction, RNA yielded cDNA as the sequencing template. Only in-frame clones appear in the TCRdb table, and some are missing; sequencing was by immunoSEQ multiplex PCR. There are approximately 61,000 clones in the sample; 95% to 97% occur only once, and roughly 25% lies in the top ten. This TCR derives from a human donor with alopecia areata. The material sequenced was CD8+ T cells sorted from blood, taken at week 0. The rearrangement links TRBV7-9 to TRBJ2-5; TRBD2 matches at 9 bases. This CDR3 is CASSTRGGAETQYF. DNA of the CDR3: TGTGCCAGCAGCACCCGCGGGGGGGCCGAGACCCAGTACTTC.